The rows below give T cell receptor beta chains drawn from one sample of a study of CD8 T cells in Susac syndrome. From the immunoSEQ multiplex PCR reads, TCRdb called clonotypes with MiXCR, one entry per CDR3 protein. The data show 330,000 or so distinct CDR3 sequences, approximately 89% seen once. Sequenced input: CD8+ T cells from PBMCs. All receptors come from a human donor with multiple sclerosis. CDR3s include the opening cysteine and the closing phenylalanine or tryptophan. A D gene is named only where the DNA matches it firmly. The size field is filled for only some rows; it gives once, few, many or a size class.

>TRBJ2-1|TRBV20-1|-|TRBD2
CSARDYRTSGISSYNEQFF
TGCAGTGCTAGAGATTACAGGACTAGCGGTATCAGCTCCTACAATGAGCAGTTCTTC
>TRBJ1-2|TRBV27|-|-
CASSLTVDYGYTF
TGTGCCAGCAGTTTAACAGTGGACTATGGCTACACCTTC
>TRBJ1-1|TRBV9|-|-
CASSAMNTEAFF
TGTGCCAGCAGTGCGATGAACACTGAAGCTTTCTTT
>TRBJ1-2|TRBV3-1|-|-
CASSRKKGFYGYTF
TGTGCCAGCAGCCGAAAAAAAGGCTTCTATGGCTACACCTTC
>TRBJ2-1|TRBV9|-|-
CASSPTGIGGGEQFF
TGTGCCAGCAGCCCCACCGGTATTGGGGGCGGTGAGCAGTTCTTC
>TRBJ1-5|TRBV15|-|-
CAIISGNGGNQPQHF
TGTGCCATCATTTCTGGGAACGGGGGCAATCAGCCCCAGCATTTT
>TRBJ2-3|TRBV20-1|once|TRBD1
CSAYPKGLDRGQYF
TGCAGTGCTTACCCAAAGGGCCTGGACAGGGGGCAGTATTTT
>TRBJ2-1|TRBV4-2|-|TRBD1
CASSRTGANEQFF
TGTGCCAGCAGCCGGACAGGGGCGAATGAGCAGTTCTTC
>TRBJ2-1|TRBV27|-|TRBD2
CASIAGGHTYNEQFF
TGTGCCAGCATCGCGGGGGGCCACACCTACAATGAGCAGTTCTTC
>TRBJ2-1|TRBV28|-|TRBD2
CASSTKRESSYNEQFF
TGTGCCAGCAGCACCAAGCGGGAGAGCTCCTACAATGAGCAGTTCTTC
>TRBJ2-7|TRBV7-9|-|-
CASSLESTSEQYF
TGTGCCAGCAGCTTGGAGTCTACGAGCGAGCAGTACTTC
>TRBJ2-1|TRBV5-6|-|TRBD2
CASSFGSGEINEQFF
TGTGCCAGCAGCTTTGGTAGCGGGGAGATCAATGAGCAGTTCTTC
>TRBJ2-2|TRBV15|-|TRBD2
CATRDLAAGATGELFF
TGTGCCACCAGAGACCTAGCGGCGGGCGCCACCGGGGAGCTGTTTTTT
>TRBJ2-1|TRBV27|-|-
CASFPRDLSSYNEQFF
TGTGCCAGCTTTCCCCGGGACTTGAGCTCCTACAATGAGCAGTTCTTC
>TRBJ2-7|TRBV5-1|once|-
CASSFRSDEQYF
TGCGCCAGCAGCTTCCGGTCTGATGAGCAGTACTTC
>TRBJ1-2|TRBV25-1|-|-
CASRPSGGYTF
TGTGCCAGCAGGCCCTCGGGAGGCTACACCTTC
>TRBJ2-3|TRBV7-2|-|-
CASSRDPSRTDTQYF
TGTGCCAGCAGCCGTGACCCATCCCGCACAGATACGCAGTATTTT
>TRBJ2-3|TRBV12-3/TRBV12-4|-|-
CASSLVSWVRDTQYF
TGTGCCAGCAGTTTAGTCTCGTGGGTCAGAGATACGCAGTATTTT
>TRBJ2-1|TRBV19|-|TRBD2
CASSGPLAGGLNEQFF
TGTGCCAGTAGTGGACCACTAGCGGGAGGGCTCAATGAGCAGTTCTTC
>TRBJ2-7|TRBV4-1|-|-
CASSQVKGTYEQYF
TGCGCCAGCAGCCAAGTCAAGGGAACCTACGAGCAGTACTTC
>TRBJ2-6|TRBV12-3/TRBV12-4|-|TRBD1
CASRQGASLSGANVLTF
TGTGCCAGCAGGCAGGGGGCCTCTCTCTCTGGGGCCAACGTCCTGACTTTC
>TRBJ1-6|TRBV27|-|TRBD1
CASSPTWGDSNSPLHF
TGTGCCAGCAGTCCAACCTGGGGGGACAGCAATTCACCCCTCCACTTT
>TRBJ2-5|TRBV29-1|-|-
CSVEDPQWGSPGTQYF
TGCAGCGTTGAAGACCCCCAGTGGGGCAGTCCGGGGACCCAGTACTTC
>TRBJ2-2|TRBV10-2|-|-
CASSEEGTGELFF
TGCGCCAGCAGTGAGGAGGGAACCGGGGAGCTGTTTTTT
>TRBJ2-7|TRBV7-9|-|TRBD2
CASSYRDYNEQYF
TGTGCCAGCAGCTATAGGGACTATAACGAGCAGTACTTC
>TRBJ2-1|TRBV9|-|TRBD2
CASSAVAGGNEQFF
TGTGCCAGCAGCGCAGTCGCGGGGGGCAATGAGCAGTTCTTC
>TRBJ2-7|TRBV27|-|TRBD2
CASSSLASAYEQYF
TGTGCCAGCAGTTCACTAGCGTCGGCCTACGAGCAGTACTTC
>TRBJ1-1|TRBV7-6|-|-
CASSLNQLTVAEAFF
TGTGCCAGCAGCCTAAACCAATTAACCGTGGCTGAAGCTTTCTTT
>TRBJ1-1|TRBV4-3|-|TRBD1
CASSQEAMGQGDTEAFF
TGCGCCAGCAGCCAAGAAGCGATGGGGCAGGGGGACACTGAAGCTTTCTTT
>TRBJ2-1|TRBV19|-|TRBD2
CASSMATRGSHEQFF
TGTGCCAGTAGTATGGCCACTCGCGGGAGTCATGAGCAGTTCTTC
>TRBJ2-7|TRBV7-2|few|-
CASSFGGGAKYEQYF
TGTGCCAGCAGCTTTGGTGGGGGCGCTAAGTACGAGCAGTACTTC
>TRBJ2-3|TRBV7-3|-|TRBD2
CASSLAGGATDTQYF
TGTGCCAGCAGTCTAGCGGGAGGAGCGACAGATACGCAGTATTTT
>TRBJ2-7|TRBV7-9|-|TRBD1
CASSSVPGQVQEQYF
TGTGCCAGCAGCTCAGTCCCGGGACAGGTTCAGGAGCAGTACTTC
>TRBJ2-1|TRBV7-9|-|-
CASRLVGNEQFF
TGTGCCAGCAGATTGGTAGGCAATGAGCAGTTCTTC
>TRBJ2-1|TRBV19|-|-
CASSQSGSGNEQFF
TGTGCCAGTAGCCAGAGTGGGTCGGGCAATGAGCAGTTCTTC
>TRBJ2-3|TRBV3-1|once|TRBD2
CASSQSSIGGFTDTQYF
TGTGCCAGCAGCCAATCTTCCATCGGGGGGTTCACAGATACGCAGTATTTT
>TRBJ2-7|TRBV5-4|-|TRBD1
CASSVAGTGASYEQYF
TGTGCCAGCAGCGTGGCCGGGACAGGGGCTTCCTACGAGCAGTACTTC
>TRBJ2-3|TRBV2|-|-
CASSDQGPLTDTQYF
TGTGCCAGCAGTGATCAGGGCCCCCTCACAGATACGCAGTATTTT
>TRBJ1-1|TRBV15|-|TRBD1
CATLRDRGMNTEAFF
TGTGCCACCTTACGGGACAGGGGCATGAACACTGAAGCTTTCTTT